The TCR beta chain under discussion was sequenced for a study of T cells in Graves' hyperthyroidism and ophthalmopathy. At least ten counts were recorded for this clonotype. Antigen unknown. Study results and caveats: In blood, most of the thyroid clonotypes expanded above 0.001 were also present. Median prediction lead before ophthalmopathy onset was about 6.5 months with the model.

The ends were cut back, 1 base at V and 10 bases at J, with 13 bases in the middle. This CDR3 spans 13 amino acids. The germline V gene encodes CDR1 MDHEN and CDR2 SYDVKM. Absence of ophthalmopathy progression within 18 months defined stable Graves' hyperthyroidism. A patient was excluded if there was uncontrolled infection, other autoimmune disease, pregnancy or lactation. From RNA transcripts, TCR beta CDR3 regions were amplified. Initially, a first-round RT-PCR of the TCR CDR3 employed the HTBI primer set. One entry per CDR3 protein results from TCRdb running MiXCR on the multiplex PCR reads. The sample holds approximately 400,000 distinct CDR3 sequences; 14% to 15% are singletons and the top ten take 30% to 35%.

V and J are TRBV28 and TRBJ2-5; a possible D gene is TRBD1 (5 bases). The sequence came from a woman in her thirties with Graves' hyperthyroidism. Sample: blood. The CDR3 protein is CASSLFRRVDQYF. CDR3 DNA sequence: TGTGCCAGCAGTTTATTTCGCAGGGTGGACCAGTACTTC.